This TCR beta chain was profiled in a study of blood T cell repertoires in COVID-19. Whole-study context: The United States, Italy and Spain provided the acute and convalescent COVID-19 samples. T cells, B-cell-depleted T cells, or PBMCs provided the cDNA or gDNA that served as material.

CDR1 is SGHVS and CDR2 is FNYEAQ in the germline V gene. This CDR3 contains 16 residues. V dropped 1 base and J dropped 4; count of bases not matched to a gene: 4. As originally analysed: Reference gene primer amplification in the assay estimated nucleated cell counts. Sequencing used immunoSEQ multiplex PCR; TCRdb keeps in-frame clones, though not all of them. V, J and clone size reflect that table, while D and trimming were determined from the DNA. The data show 400,000 to 500,000 clones, about nine tenths seen once. This chain connects TRBV7-6 to TRBJ2-1; TRBD2 aligns across 10 bases. This TCR came from a woman in her 30s with active or convalescent COVID-19. The specimen was peripheral blood. The chain's CDR3 is CASSLEGTSEYNEQFF. CDR3 sequence (DNA): TGTGCCAGCAGCTTAGAGGGGACTAGCGAGTACAATGAGCAGTTCTTC.